A selection of T cell receptor beta chains follows, all from one sample in a study of T cells in Graves' hyperthyroidism and ophthalmopathy. TCRdb processed the multiplex PCR reads anew with MiXCR; each CDR3 protein has one entry. This sample yields 350,000 to 400,000 distinct CDR3 sequences, of which around 14% are seen a single time; approximately 29% belongs to the top ten. Sequenced input: blood. The receptors were sampled from a woman aged 30 to 39 with Graves' hyperthyroidism. Both conserved end residues are part of each CDR3. Each record gives: clone size, V gene, D gene, J gene, CDR3 DNA, CDR3 protein. The D gene is left open where the match is weak. Only some rows state a clone size, as once, few, many or a class for expanded clones.

few,TRBV5-1,NA,TRBJ2-7,TGCGCCAGCAGCGTGACGGCGGGGGCTTTCTACGAGCAGTACTTC,CASSVTAGAFYEQYF
many,TRBV20-1,TRBD1,TRBJ1-2,TGCAGTGCTCCAACAGGGGGGAGCGGCTACACCTTC,CSAPTGGSGYTF
NA,TRBV5-6,NA,TRBJ1-5,TGTGCCAGCAGCTCCGGGGGGTTCGGGAGTCAGCCCCAGCATTTT,CASSSGGFGSQPQHF
few,TRBV2,TRBD1,TRBJ1-2,TGTGCCAGCAGGAAAGAATCAGGGGGCGTTAGTTATGGCTACACCTTC,CASRKESGGVSYGYTF
many,TRBV9,NA,TRBJ1-2,TGTGCCAGCAGCGTAGCAGGGAGAGGACTTAACTATGGCTACACCTTC,CASSVAGRGLNYGYTF
few,TRBV9,NA,TRBJ2-5,TGTGCCAGCAGCCCCACCCGGACCTATGCGGGAAGACAAGAGACCCAGTACTTC,CASSPTRTYAGRQETQYF
many,TRBV10-3,NA,TRBJ2-3,TGTGCCATCAGTGAGCCATCAATAGCGCTACTCACAGATACGCAGTATTTT,CAISEPSIALLTDTQYF
many,TRBV20-1,NA,TRBJ2-5,TGCAGTGCTCGAGACCGGTCTCAAGAGACCCAGTACTTC,CSARDRSQETQYF
many,TRBV3-1,TRBD2,TRBJ2-2,TGTGCCAGCAGCTCGGCTAGCGGGAGGGCCGCCGGGGAGCTGTTTTTT,CASSSASGRAAGELFF
NA,TRBV19,TRBD2,TRBJ2-1,TGTGCCAGTACTTCCTTGGGGGGACTAGCGGGAACGGTGATCAATGAGCAGTTCTTC,CASTSLGGLAGTVINEQFF
NA,TRBV10-3,TRBD2,TRBJ2-1,TGTGCCGTCACGACTAGCGGGGTGGGCTCCTACAATGAGCAGTTCTTC,CAVTTSGVGSYNEQFF
few,TRBV28,NA,TRBJ2-1,TGTGCCACCGGTAGGGGGGCGCAGGAGGCCAATGAGCAGTTCTTC,CATGRGAQEANEQFF
many,TRBV18,TRBD2,TRBJ2-6,TGTGCCAGCTCACCAGGGACTAATAGTAACGTCCTGACTTTC,CASSPGTNSNVLTF
few,TRBV20-1,TRBD2,TRBJ2-3,TGCAGTGCTGAGGGACTAGCGGGAGATACGCAGTATTTT,CSAEGLAGDTQYF
NA,TRBV29-1,NA,TRBJ2-5,TGCAGCGTTGAAACCAGGAACCAAGAGACCCAGTACTTC,CSVETRNQETQYF
NA,TRBV5-4,NA,TRBJ2-3,TGTGCCAGCAGCAGGCAGGATTACACAGATACGCAGTATTTT,CASSRQDYTDTQYF
many,TRBV2,TRBD1,TRBJ2-7,TGTGCCAGCAGAGCGACCCTGACAGGGGACTACGAGCAGTACTTC,CASRATLTGDYEQYF
many,TRBV2,NA,TRBJ1-4,TGTGCCAGCAGTCTTCCCGGGACGGATGAAAAACTGTTTTTT,CASSLPGTDEKLFF
many,TRBV6-4,NA,TRBJ2-1,TGTGCCAGCAGTGACTCGGCGAATGAGCAGTTCTTC,CASSDSANEQFF
many,TRBV28,NA,TRBJ2-1,TGTGCCAGCAGGGGGGACTGGTACAATGAGCAGTTCTTC,CASRGDWYNEQFF
many,TRBV6-1,NA,TRBJ2-7,TGTGCCAGCAGTGCCGCCGGGACGGACTACGAGCAGTACTTC,CASSAAGTDYEQYF
many,TRBV27,NA,TRBJ2-3,TGTGCCAGCAGTTCACCTAGCACAGATACGCAGTATTTT,CASSSPSTDTQYF
many,TRBV10-3,TRBD1,TRBJ1-6,TGTGCCAGCACCGAGACAGGGCGCAATTCACCCCTCCACTTT,CASTETGRNSPLHF
few,TRBV28,NA,TRBJ2-7,TGTGCCAGCCTAGGGGCCCTTAACGAGCAGTACTTC,CASLGALNEQYF
many,TRBV28,NA,TRBJ1-1,TGTGCCAGCAGTTCCCCAATGAACACTGAAGCTTTCTTT,CASSSPMNTEAFF
few,TRBV28,NA,TRBJ2-5,TGTGCCAGCAGGGGAAGACCCGGCGGGCAAGAGACCCAGTACTTC,CASRGRPGGQETQYF
NA,TRBV30,NA,TRBJ1-1,TGTGCCTGGATCTCTTTATCCCCCGCTGAAGCTTTCTTT,CAWISLSPAEAFF
NA,TRBV7-3,TRBD2,TRBJ2-2,TGTGCCAGCAGCCCCAAGCGGACTAGCGGGAGCCGGGGGAGGGAGCTGTTTTTT,CASSPKRTSGSRGRELFF
many,TRBV10-3,NA,TRBJ2-1,TGTGCCATCAGTGAGGACCCGTCCTACAATGAGCAGTTCTTC,CAISEDPSYNEQFF
many,TRBV5-8,TRBD1,TRBJ1-5,TGTGCCAGCAGCTTGGACAGGGGCAGCAATCAGCCCCAGCATTTT,CASSLDRGSNQPQHF
many,TRBV11-3,TRBD2,TRBJ2-2,TGTGCCAGCAGCCTCGGGACTAGCGGGAGAAACGGGGAGCTGTTTTTT,CASSLGTSGRNGELFF
many,TRBV28,NA,TRBJ2-7,TGTGCCAGCAGTTTAGCCCCCGGGGCAGGACCCTACGAGCAGTACTTC,CASSLAPGAGPYEQYF
many,TRBV28,NA,TRBJ1-5,TGTGCCAGCAGGATAGGAACAGCACTCAGGGGAGCCCAGCATTTT,CASRIGTALRGAQHF
NA,TRBV9,NA,TRBJ1-1,TGTGCCAGCAGCGTAGGGAGGATTCGGGACACTGAAGCTTTCTTT,CASSVGRIRDTEAFF
few,TRBV19,TRBD1,TRBJ2-1,TGTGCCAGTAGTATAGTTGGACAGGGCCCGGACAATGAGCAGTTCTTC,CASSIVGQGPDNEQFF
NA,TRBV2,NA,TRBJ2-1,TGTGCCAGCAAGGCCCGGAGCGCCGTGAGCTCCTACAATGAGCAGTTCTTC,CASKARSAVSSYNEQFF
many,TRBV28,TRBD2,TRBJ2-3,TGTGCCAGCAGTTTGGGACTAGCGGGACAGACGCAGTATTTT,CASSLGLAGQTQYF
many,TRBV7-2,TRBD2,TRBJ2-3,TGTGCCAGCAGCTTACGTCTAGCGGGTCTCGTCGATACGCAGTATTTT,CASSLRLAGLVDTQYF
few,TRBV9,TRBD2,TRBJ2-2,TGTGCCAGCAGCGCCCTAGCGGAGACAAACACCGGGGAGCTGTTTTTT,CASSALAETNTGELFF
many,TRBV28,NA,TRBJ2-7,TGTGCCAGCAGTTGGAGCAGGGCCGAGAAATCCTACGAGCAGTACTTC,CASSWSRAEKSYEQYF
NA,TRBV6-5,TRBD1,TRBJ2-2,TGTGCCAGCAGTTACTCCGGGCCCGGGACAGGGCTAGGAACGAACACCGGGGGGCTGTTTTTT,CASSYSGPGTGLGTNTGGLFF
many,TRBV11-2,TRBD2,TRBJ2-3,TGTGCCAGCAGCTTAGGTACTAGCGGGAGATCGGCAGATACGCAGTATTTT,CASSLGTSGRSADTQYF
NA,TRBV7-9,NA,TRBJ1-5,TGTGCCAGCAGCTTGGCGGGGCCCGGCAATCAGCCCCAGCATTTT,CASSLAGPGNQPQHF
many,TRBV28,TRBD1,TRBJ2-7,TGTGCCAGCACCCTCACCAGACAGGGGGGCCACGAGCAGTACTTC,CASTLTRQGGHEQYF
many,TRBV7-3,NA,TRBJ2-3,TGTGCCAGCAGCGTGGGGACGGGCACAGATACGCAGTATTTT,CASSVGTGTDTQYF
few,TRBV9,NA,TRBJ1-4,TGTGCCAGCAGTCGACCCACGGGAGGAGGGGCTAATGAAAAACTGTTTTTT,CASSRPTGGGANEKLFF
NA,TRBV7-2,TRBD2,TRBJ2-3,TGTGCCAGCATGACTAGCGGGAAGGGTGGTACGCAGTATTTT,CASMTSGKGGTQYF
NA,TRBV18,NA,TRBJ2-3,TGTGCCAGCTGCCGAAATCTTCTGGGCACAGATACGCAGTATTTT,CASCRNLLGTDTQYF
many,TRBV11-2,NA,TRBJ2-7,TGTGCCAGCAGCTTAGACTCCTTCTCCTACGAGCAGTACTTC,CASSLDSFSYEQYF
few,TRBV5-1,TRBD2,TRBJ2-1,TGCGCCAGCAGCTCTGTTGGCGGGAGCCCCTACAATGAGCAGTTCTTC,CASSSVGGSPYNEQFF
many,TRBV3-1,TRBD1,TRBJ2-1,TGTGCCAGCAGCCAAGAAGTGACACAGGGGTCTCGAATCTACAATGAGCAGTTCTTC,CASSQEVTQGSRIYNEQFF
few,TRBV20-1,NA,TRBJ2-3,TGCAGTGCTAGGGAATATAAACCGGGACTGATCACAGATACGCAGTATTTT,CSAREYKPGLITDTQYF
NA,TRBV5-1,NA,TRBJ1-5,TGCGCCAGCAGCCCCGGACACGACAATCAGCCCCAGCATTTT,CASSPGHDNQPQHF
many,TRBV24-1,NA,TRBJ1-5,TGTGCCACCAGTGATTTGGAAAGGGATCGCAATCAGCCCCAGCATTTT,CATSDLERDRNQPQHF